Listed below are T cell receptor beta chains from one sample, sequenced in a study of T cell responses to AZD1222 COVID-19 vaccine. Data came from immunoSEQ multiplex PCR; TCRdb stores just in-frame clones and leaves some out. The sample includes roughly 150,000 clones, over 90% seen only once; the top ten take under 2.5%. The starting material was peripheral blood, obtained on day 0 of AZD1222 vaccination. The origin of the receptors is an adult in good health. CDR3s leave out the opening cysteine and the closing phenylalanine or tryptophan.

12,TRBV28,ASSLGGDPYEQY
14,TRBV3-1/TRBV3-2,ASSRTTGSGANVLT
12,TRBV5-6,ASSLERGDSPLH
12,TRBV10-3,ATRTGNFDQPQH
10,TRBV10-2,ASSESGGEQF
15,TRBV20-1,SASKYTGTASNQPQH
9,TRBV12-3/TRBV12-4,ASSFYYGYT
14,TRBV4-2,ASSQYRGGEGDGYT
14,TRBV3-1/TRBV3-2,ASSQDTPGRGNTIY
14,TRBV3-1/TRBV3-2,ASSPRLAGVRNEQF
12,TRBV6-5,ASSPRGPQETQY
12,TRBV4-1,ASRSMGAGTEAF
15,TRBV2,ASSWGQGIGYNSPLH